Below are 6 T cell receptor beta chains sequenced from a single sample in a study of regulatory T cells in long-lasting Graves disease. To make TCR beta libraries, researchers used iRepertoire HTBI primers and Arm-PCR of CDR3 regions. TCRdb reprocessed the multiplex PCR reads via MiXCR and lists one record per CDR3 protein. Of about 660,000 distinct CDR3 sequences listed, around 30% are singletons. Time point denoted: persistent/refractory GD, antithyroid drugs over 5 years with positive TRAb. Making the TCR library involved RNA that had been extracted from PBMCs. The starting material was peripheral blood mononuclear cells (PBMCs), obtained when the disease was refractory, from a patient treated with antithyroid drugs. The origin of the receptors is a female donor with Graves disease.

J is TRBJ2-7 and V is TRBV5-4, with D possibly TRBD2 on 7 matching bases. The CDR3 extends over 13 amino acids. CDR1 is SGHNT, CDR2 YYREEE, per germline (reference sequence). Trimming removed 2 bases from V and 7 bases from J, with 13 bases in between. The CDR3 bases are TGTGCCAGCAGCTTTGGGGGGGCTGGGGAGCAGTACTTC. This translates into CASSFGGAGEQYF.

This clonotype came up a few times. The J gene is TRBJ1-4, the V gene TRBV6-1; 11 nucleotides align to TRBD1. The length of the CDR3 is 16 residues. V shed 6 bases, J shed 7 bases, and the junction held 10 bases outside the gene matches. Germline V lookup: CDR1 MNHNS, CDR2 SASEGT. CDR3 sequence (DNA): TGTGCCAGCAGCTCCAAGTGGGGGACAGGGGGTGAAAAACTGTTTTTT. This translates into CASSSKWGTGGEKLFF.

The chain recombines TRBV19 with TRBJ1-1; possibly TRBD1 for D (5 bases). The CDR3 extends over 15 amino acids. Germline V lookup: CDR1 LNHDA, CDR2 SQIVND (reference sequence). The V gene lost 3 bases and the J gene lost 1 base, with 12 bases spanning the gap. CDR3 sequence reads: CASSILDTPNTEAFF. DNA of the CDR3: TGTGCCAGTAGTATCTTGGACACCCCGAACACTGAAGCTTTCTTT.

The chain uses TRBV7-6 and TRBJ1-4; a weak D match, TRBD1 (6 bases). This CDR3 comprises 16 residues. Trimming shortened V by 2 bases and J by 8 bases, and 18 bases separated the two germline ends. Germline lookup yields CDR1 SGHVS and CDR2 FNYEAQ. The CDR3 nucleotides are TGTGCCAGCAGCTTAAGGCTGGGGGGCGAGGAGGAAAAACTGTTTTTT. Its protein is CASSLRLGGEEEKLFF.

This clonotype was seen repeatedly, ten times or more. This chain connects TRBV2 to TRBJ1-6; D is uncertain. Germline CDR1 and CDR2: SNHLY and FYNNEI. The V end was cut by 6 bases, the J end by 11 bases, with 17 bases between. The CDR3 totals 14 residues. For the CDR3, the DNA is TGTGCCAGCAGCCGCCGGGCCCCGAACCCACCCCTCCACTTT. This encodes CASSRRAPNPPLHF.

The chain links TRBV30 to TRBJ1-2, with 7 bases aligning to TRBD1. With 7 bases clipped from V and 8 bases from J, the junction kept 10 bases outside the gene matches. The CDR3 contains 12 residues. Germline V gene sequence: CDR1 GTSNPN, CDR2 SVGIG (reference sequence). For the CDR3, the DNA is TGTGCCTCGGCAGGGGGACGGGAAGGCTACACCTTC. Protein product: CASAGGREGYTF.